This TCR beta chain was documented in a study of CD8 T cells in ankylosing spondylitis. Study-wide results and limits: It appeared that ankylosing spondylitis blood was characterized by a TCR beta motif of several highly homologous variants. Disease-linked clones were CD8+ and relatively rare in peripheral blood.

This clonotype was counted between two and nine times. The antigen remains undetermined. TCRdb redid the calling of the 5' RACE reads with MiXCR, one entry per CDR3 protein. This sample has 700,000 to 1,000,000 distinct CDR3 sequences, with about 12% found just once. Sequenced: blood, either unsorted or a sorted T cell fraction (not recorded which). The TCR originated in a male donor with ankylosing spondylitis.

The CDR3, as DNA: TGCAGTGCTAGAGAGGACAGTGCTAATGAAAAACTGTTTTTT. Its translation: CSAREDSANEKLFF. The chain is built from TRBV20-1 and TRBJ1-4; D is perhaps TRBD1 (6 bases). The germline V gene encodes CDR1 DFQATT and CDR2 SNEGSKA (reference sequence). V gave up 0 bases and J gave up 3 bases, with 8 bases separating them. The CDR3 sequence is 14 residues long.